These T cell receptor beta chains were read from a single sample in a study of blood T cell repertoires in COVID-19. The method was immunoSEQ multiplex PCR; TCRdb's version includes in-frame clones alone and lacks a portion of them. The sample shows fewer than 50,000 clones, about 85% of them seen only once. Sequenced material: peripheral blood. These receptors all stem from a man in his forties or fifties with active COVID-19. Both conserved end residues are part of each CDR3. A D gene is named only where the DNA matches it firmly. Not all rows give a size; the values are once, few, many and, for expanded clones, a class.

CDR3: CASSPGQGGTGELFF; DNA: TGTGCCAGCAGCCCCGGACAGGGGGGAACCGGGGAGCTGTTTTTT; V: TRBV7-8; D: TRBD1; size: .; J: TRBJ2-2
CDR3: CAPPGTKSNEQFF; DNA: TGTGCCCCCCCAGGGACTAAAAGCAATGAGCAGTTCTTC; V: TRBV6-5; D: TRBD2; size: .; J: TRBJ2-1
CDR3: CASSPRQGGFSPLHF; DNA: TGTGCCAGCAGCCCCAGGCAGGGAGGGTTTTCCCCCCTCCACTTT; V: TRBV3-1/TRBV3-2; D: .; size: .; J: TRBJ1-6
CDR3: CASSYVQDYGYTF; DNA: TGTGCCAGCAGTTACGTGCAGGATTATGGCTACACCTTC; V: TRBV6-5; D: .; size: .; J: TRBJ1-2
CDR3: CATSDRGGPQETQYF; DNA: TGTGCCACCAGTGATAGGGGAGGGCCTCAAGAGACCCAGTACTTC; V: TRBV24-1; D: TRBD2; size: .; J: TRBJ2-5
CDR3: CASSVNTGELFF; DNA: TGTGCCAGCAGCGTGAACACCGGGGAGCTGTTTTTT; V: TRBV28; D: .; size: .; J: TRBJ2-2
CDR3: CATSRQYNQPQHF; DNA: TGTGCCACCAGCAGACAGTATAATCAGCCCCAGCATTTT; V: TRBV15; D: .; size: few; J: TRBJ1-5
CDR3: CATEASGGTLNEQFF; DNA: TGTGCCACCGAGGCTAGCGGGGGGACGTTGAATGAGCAGTTCTTC; V: TRBV10-3; D: TRBD2; size: .; J: TRBJ2-1
CDR3: CATSGLNPGTVTDTQYF; DNA: TGTGCCACCAGTGGCCTCAACCCCGGGACAGTCACAGATACGCAGTATTTT; V: TRBV24-1; D: TRBD1; size: .; J: TRBJ2-3
CDR3: CASTPDNLSPLHF; DNA: TGTGCCAGCACCCCAGACAACCTTTCACCCCTCCACTTT; V: TRBV2; D: .; size: .; J: TRBJ1-6
CDR3: CASSIGGETQYF; DNA: TGTGCCAGTAGTATCGGAGGGGAGACCCAGTACTTC; V: TRBV19; D: .; size: .; J: TRBJ2-5
CDR3: CASGQGGYEQYF; DNA: TGTGCCAGCGGACAGGGTGGGTACGAGCAGTACTTC; V: TRBV5-6; D: TRBD1; size: .; J: TRBJ2-7
CDR3: CASSLAPTGEETQYF; DNA: TGTGCCAGCAGCTTAGCGCCGACAGGGGAAGAGACCCAGTACTTC; V: TRBV7-8; D: TRBD1; size: .; J: TRBJ2-5
CDR3: CASPPRNEQFF; DNA: TGCGCCAGCCCCCCTAGGAATGAGCAGTTCTTC; V: TRBV5-1; D: .; size: .; J: TRBJ2-1
CDR3: CASSRTGNQETQYF; DNA: TGCGCCAGCAGCCGAACAGGGAACCAAGAGACCCAGTACTTC; V: TRBV4-1; D: .; size: .; J: TRBJ2-5
CDR3: CASSRGTVNTGELFF; DNA: TGCGCCAGCAGCCGGGGGACAGTGAACACCGGGGAGCTGTTTTTT; V: TRBV4-1; D: TRBD1; size: .; J: TRBJ2-2
CDR3: CASSYSGKGEEQYF; DNA: TGTGCCAGCAGTTACTCGGGCAAGGGAGAGGAGCAGTACTTC; V: TRBV6-5; D: .; size: .; J: TRBJ2-7
CDR3: CASSSAGGPHNEQFF; DNA: TGTGCCAGCAGCTCGGCGGGGGGGCCACACAATGAGCAGTTCTTC; V: TRBV5-6; D: TRBD2; size: .; J: TRBJ2-1
CDR3: CASSQGRWETQYF; DNA: TGTGCCAGCAGCCAGGGCAGGTGGGAGACCCAGTACTTC; V: TRBV6-5; D: .; size: .; J: TRBJ2-5
CDR3: CASSLGTGLATDTQYF; DNA: TGTGCCAGCAGCTTGGGGACGGGACTAGCTACAGATACGCAGTATTTT; V: TRBV5-6; D: TRBD2; size: .; J: TRBJ2-3
CDR3: CASSYSGNRVGTEAFF; DNA: TGTGCCAGCAGTTACTCGGGGAACAGGGTAGGAACTGAAGCTTTCTTT; V: TRBV6-5; D: .; size: few; J: TRBJ1-1
CDR3: CASTPSSGATDTQYF; DNA: TGTGCCAGCACCCCTTCTAGCGGGGCTACAGATACGCAGTATTTT; V: TRBV6-4; D: TRBD2; size: medium-sized; J: TRBJ2-3
CDR3: CASSGTSGGRGHF; DNA: TGTGCCAGCAGCGGGACTAGCGGGGGCAGAGGGCACTTC; V: TRBV2; D: TRBD2; size: .; J: TRBJ2-4
CDR3: CASSGGQTSSGANVLTF; DNA: TGCGCCAGCAGCGGGGGACAGACCTCCTCTGGGGCCAACGTCCTGACTTTC; V: TRBV5-1; D: TRBD1; size: .; J: TRBJ2-6
CDR3: CASSMGTGPNTGELFF; DNA: TGTGCCAGCTCGATGGGGACAGGGCCTAACACCGGGGAGCTGTTTTTT; V: TRBV14; D: TRBD1; size: .; J: TRBJ2-2
CDR3: CASSIARGGAKEAFF; DNA: TGTGCCAGTAGTATAGCCCGAGGGGGGGCCAAAGAAGCTTTCTTT; V: TRBV19; D: .; size: .; J: TRBJ1-1
CDR3: CASSLRDSRNEKLFF; DNA: TGCGCCAGCAGCCTTCGGGACTCTCGAAATGAAAAACTGTTTTTT; V: TRBV4-3; D: .; size: few; J: TRBJ1-4
CDR3: CASRGGDTSSFGNQPQHF; DNA: TGTGCCAGTAGGGGGGGGGACACAAGTTCTTTTGGCAATCAGCCCCAGCATTTT; V: TRBV19; D: .; size: .; J: TRBJ1-5
CDR3: CASSQTEREQYF; DNA: TGTGCCAGCAGCCAAACCGAGCGTGAGCAGTATTTT; V: TRBV3-1/TRBV3-2; D: .; size: .; J: TRBJ2-3
CDR3: CASTPNSQYTGNTIYF; DNA: TGTGCCAGCACCCCCAACAGTCAGTATACCGGAAACACCATATATTTT; V: TRBV2; D: .; size: once; J: TRBJ1-3
CDR3: CASSLDGAGTGELFF; DNA: TGCGCCAGCAGCTTGGATGGGGCCGGAACCGGGGAGCTGTTTTTT; V: TRBV5-1; D: .; size: .; J: TRBJ2-2
CDR3: CASGVGQGFDEQFF; DNA: TGTGCCAGTGGCGTGGGACAGGGGTTTGATGAGCAGTTCTTC; V: TRBV19; D: TRBD1; size: .; J: TRBJ2-1
CDR3: CASSPGHLRETQYF; DNA: TGTGCCAGCAGCCCCGGACATTTGAGGGAGACCCAGTACTTC; V: TRBV5-8; D: .; size: .; J: TRBJ2-5
CDR3: CASSSQGHTEAFF; DNA: TGTGCCAGCAGCTCGCAGGGGCACACTGAAGCTTTCTTT; V: TRBV7-8; D: .; size: .; J: TRBJ1-1
CDR3: CASSSAGGADTQYF; DNA: TGTGCCAGCAGCTCAGCGGGAGGGGCAGATACGCAGTATTTT; V: TRBV5-6; D: TRBD2; size: once; J: TRBJ2-3
CDR3: CASSLWTGTTYEQYF; DNA: TGCGCCAGCAGCTTATGGACAGGGACAACCTACGAGCAGTACTTC; V: TRBV5-1; D: TRBD1; size: .; J: TRBJ2-7
CDR3: CASSPHGSGISPLHF; DNA: TGTGCCAGCAGCCCACACGGGTCTGGAATTTCACCCCTCCACTTT; V: TRBV7-2; D: .; size: .; J: TRBJ1-6
CDR3: CASSQGTSGGPENEQFF; DNA: TGCGCCAGCAGCCAAGGGACTAGCGGGGGCCCCGAGAATGAGCAGTTCTTC; V: TRBV4-3; D: TRBD2; size: .; J: TRBJ2-1
CDR3: CASSSQGLAGGEATQYF; DNA: TGCGCCAGCAGCTCCCAAGGACTAGCGGGGGGCGAGGCTACGCAGTATTTT; V: TRBV5-1; D: TRBD2; size: .; J: TRBJ2-3
CDR3: CASSFSGVNTGELFF; DNA: TGTGCCAGCAGTTTCTCAGGGGTTAACACCGGGGAGCTGTTTTTT; V: TRBV6-2/TRBV6-3; D: .; size: .; J: TRBJ2-2
CDR3: CASSSNSNQPQHF; DNA: TGTGCCAGCAGTTCCAATAGCAATCAGCCCCAGCATTTT; V: TRBV6-6; D: .; size: .; J: TRBJ1-5
CDR3: CASSRPGGSYEQYF; DNA: TGTGCCAGCAGCAGACCAGGGGGGTCCTACGAGCAGTACTTC; V: TRBV5-5; D: .; size: few; J: TRBJ2-7
CDR3: CATTGAGIEAFF; DNA: TGTGCCACCACGGGCGCAGGGATTGAAGCTTTCTTT; V: TRBV24-1; D: .; size: .; J: TRBJ1-1
CDR3: CASSLSPPQWNEQFF; DNA: TGTGCCAGCAGTTTGAGCCCCCCGCAATGGAATGAGCAGTTCTTC; V: TRBV28; D: .; size: .; J: TRBJ2-1
CDR3: CSVPPTSGGQETQYF; DNA: TGCAGCGTTCCACCGACTAGCGGGGGGCAAGAGACCCAGTACTTC; V: TRBV29-1; D: TRBD2; size: .; J: TRBJ2-5
CDR3: CATSRDPVYEQYF; DNA: TGTGCCACCAGCAGAGACCCAGTCTACGAGCAGTACTTC; V: TRBV15; D: .; size: .; J: TRBJ2-7
CDR3: CASTFNEKLFF; DNA: TGTGCCAGCACCTTTAATGAAAAACTGTTTTTT; V: TRBV28; D: .; size: .; J: TRBJ1-4
CDR3: CASSPGRAEAFF; DNA: TGTGCCAGCAGCCCAGGGAGGGCTGAAGCTTTCTTT; V: TRBV12-3/TRBV12-4; D: .; size: .; J: TRBJ1-1
CDR3: CASSLEYAGSFGRTEAFF; DNA: TGTGCCAGCAGCTTAGAGTACGCAGGCTCTTTTGGAAGAACTGAAGCTTTCTTT; V: TRBV7-9; D: .; size: .; J: TRBJ1-1
CDR3: CASSYGDAGRETQYF; DNA: TGTGCCAGCAGTTACGGTGATGCGGGGCGAGAGACCCAGTACTTC; V: TRBV6-6; D: .; size: once; J: TRBJ2-5
CDR3: CASSEWGEDTDTQYF; DNA: TGTGCCAGCAGTGAGTGGGGGGAAGACACAGATACGCAGTATTTT; V: TRBV2; D: .; size: .; J: TRBJ2-3
CDR3: CASSYAGQGLGEQYF; DNA: TGTGCCAGCAGTTACGCTGGACAGGGGTTAGGCGAGCAGTACTTC; V: TRBV6-5; D: TRBD1; size: .; J: TRBJ2-7
CDR3: CASSFGVEGNSPLHF; DNA: TGTGCCAGCAGCTTCGGGGTAGAGGGTAATTCACCCCTCCACTTT; V: TRBV5-4; D: .; size: once; J: TRBJ1-6
CDR3: CASSLGDRVEGTQYF; DNA: TGCGCCAGCAGCTTGGGGGACAGGGTCGAGGGGACCCAGTACTTC; V: TRBV5-1; D: TRBD1; size: .; J: TRBJ2-5
CDR3: CASGGRGFQPQHF; DNA: TGTGCCAGCGGGGGCAGGGGGTTCCAGCCCCAGCATTTT; V: TRBV27; D: TRBD1; size: .; J: TRBJ1-5